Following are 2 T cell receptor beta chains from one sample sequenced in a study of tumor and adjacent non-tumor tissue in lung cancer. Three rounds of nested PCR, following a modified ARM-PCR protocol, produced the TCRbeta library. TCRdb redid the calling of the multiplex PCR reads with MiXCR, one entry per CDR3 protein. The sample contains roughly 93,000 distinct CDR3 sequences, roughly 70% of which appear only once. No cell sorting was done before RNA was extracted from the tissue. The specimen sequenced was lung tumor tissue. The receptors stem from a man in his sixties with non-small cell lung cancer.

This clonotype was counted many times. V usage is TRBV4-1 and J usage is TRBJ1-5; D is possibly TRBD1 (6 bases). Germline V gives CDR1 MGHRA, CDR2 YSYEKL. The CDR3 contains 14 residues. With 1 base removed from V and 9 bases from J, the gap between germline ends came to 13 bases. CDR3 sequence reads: CASSQALGGTPQHF. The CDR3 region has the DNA TGCGCCAGCAGCCAAGCATTAGGGGGTACGCCCCAGCATTTT.

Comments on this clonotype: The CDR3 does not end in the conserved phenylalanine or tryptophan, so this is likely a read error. The CDR3 region is CARSQEDRGLSETQYL. As DNA, the CDR3 is TGTGCCAGAAGCCAAGAGGACAGGGGGCTGTCAGAGACCCAGTACCTC. The V call is TRBV4-2, the J call TRBJ2-5, with 11 bases matching TRBD1. Germline lookup yields CDR1 LGHNA and CDR2 YNFKEQ. The CDR3 is 16 residues long.